This TCR beta chain is from a study of blood T cell repertoires in COVID-19. Germline V gene data show CDR1 as SGHVS and CDR2 as FNYEAQ. Trimming removed 4 bases at V and 0 bases at J, with 4 bases between. This CDR3 comprises 13 residues. In the authors' methods: Estimation of nucleated cell counts relied on the amplification of reference gene primers. The repertoire was sequenced with immunoSEQ multiplex PCR; TCRdb's copy has only in-frame clones and lacks some. That table furnishes V, J and clone size, whereas the DNA furnished D and trimming. Of some 100,000 clones in the sample, about 83% were seen once.

The chain is built from TRBV7-6 and TRBJ1-3; D remains ambiguous. The TCR originated in a human donor in a cohort sampled during active COVID-19. What was sequenced was peripheral blood. The CDR3: CASSSSSGNTIYF. CDR3 bases: TGTGCCAGCAGCTCCTCCTCTGGAAACACCATATATTTT.